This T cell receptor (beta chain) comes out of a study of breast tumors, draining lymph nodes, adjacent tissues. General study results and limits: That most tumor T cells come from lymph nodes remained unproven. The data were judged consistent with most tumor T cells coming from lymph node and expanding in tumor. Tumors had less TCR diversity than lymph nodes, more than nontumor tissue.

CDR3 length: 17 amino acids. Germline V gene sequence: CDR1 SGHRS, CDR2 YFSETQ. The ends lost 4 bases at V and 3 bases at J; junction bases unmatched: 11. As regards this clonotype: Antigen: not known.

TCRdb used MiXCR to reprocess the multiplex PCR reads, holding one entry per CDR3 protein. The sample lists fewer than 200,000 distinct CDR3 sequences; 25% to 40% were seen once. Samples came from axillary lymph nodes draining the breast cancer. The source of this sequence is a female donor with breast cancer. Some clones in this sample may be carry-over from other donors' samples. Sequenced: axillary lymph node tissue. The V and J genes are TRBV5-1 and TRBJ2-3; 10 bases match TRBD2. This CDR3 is CASSVVDRTSGTDTQYF. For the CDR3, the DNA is TGCGCCAGCAGCGTAGTAGATAGGACTAGCGGAACAGATACGCAGTATTTT.